This TCR beta chain was retrieved from a study of CD8 T cells in ankylosing spondylitis. From the 5' RACE reads, TCRdb called clonotypes with MiXCR, one entry per CDR3 protein. The table records about 250,000 distinct CDR3 sequences, roughly 10% of them present only once. This clonotype was counted only a few times. Sample: blood, either unsorted or a sorted T cell fraction (not recorded which). The source is a male donor with ankylosing spondylitis or in good health (not recorded which).

Written as DNA, the CDR3 is TGCGCCAGCAGTGAGGGGACAGGGAACGAGCAGTACTTC. It is translated as CASSEGTGNEQYF. This chain connects TRBV10-2 to TRBJ2-7; TRBD1 matches 9 bases. The CDR3 runs to 13 residues. Germline CDR1 reads WSHSY; CDR2 reads SAAADI. J gave up 5 bases and V 2 bases, and 1 base lay outside the gene matches.